The subject of this entry is one T cell receptor beta chain. Methods used by the authors: For nucleated cells, counts were estimated from reference gene primer amplification. The table came from immunoSEQ multiplex PCR; TCRdb's copy has only in-frame clones and leaves some out. That table gives V, J and clone size, and the DNA gave D and trimming. The sample yields about 120,000 clones, 55% to 75% seen once. The sample originates from a study of blood T cell repertoires in COVID-19. Study-level information: Material from acute and convalescent COVID-19 was sourced from the United States, Italy and Spain. PBMCs, B-cell-depleted T cells, or T cells provided the cDNA or gDNA that made up the material.

This CDR3 has 12 amino acids. Germline loops: CDR1 LGHDT, CDR2 YNNKEL (reference sequence). V lost 8 bases, J lost 0 bases, and 7 bases lay in between. This TCR came from a woman aged 70-85 years with acute or convalescent COVID-19. The sample consisted of peripheral blood. The chain uses TRBV3-1 (or the pseudogene TRBV3-2) and TRBJ1-2, with D unclear. The DNA of the CDR3 is TGTGCCAGCGCAAGCTCTAACTATGGCTACACCTTC. Translating gives CASASSNYGYTF.